This is a list of T cell receptor beta chains from one sample in a study of response to subunit inactivated influenza vaccine. TCRdb recomputed calls from the RT-PCR reads with MiXCR, one row per CDR3 protein. The repertoire holds roughly 700,000 distinct CDR3 sequences, with approximately 13% as singletons. Sequences were derived from PBMCs from blood, sampled around two weeks before vaccination. Receptor source: a man between 45 and 60 years old who received an inactivated influenza vaccine. Each CDR3 is given with its conserved first and last residue. D genes are given only for firm matches. The listing skips clone size in some rows; elsewhere it reads once, few, many or a size class.

clone size,D gene,J gene,V gene,CDR3 DNA,CDR3 protein
few,.,TRBJ1-6,TRBV12-3/TRBV12-4,TGTGCCAGCAGTCTATTAAACAATTCACCCCTCCACTTT,CASSLLNNSPLHF
.,TRBD2,TRBJ2-2,TRBV3-1,TGTGCCAGCAGCCGCACACTAGCGGGGGGAGCTGGGGAGCTGTTTTTT,CASSRTLAGGAGELFF
.,.,TRBJ2-2,TRBV3-1,TGTGCCAGCAGCCAGAGGGGACCAACCGGGGAGCTGTTTTTT,CASSQRGPTGELFF
many,.,TRBJ1-1,TRBV27,TGTGCCAGCAGTTTTCCGGGGGGGTTTGAAGCTTTCTTT,CASSFPGGFEAFF
.,.,TRBJ2-5,TRBV3-1,TGTGCCAGCAGCAGGACAGTGAGCGAGACCCAGTACTTC,CASSRTVSETQYF
many,TRBD1,TRBJ2-1,TRBV25-1,TGTGCCAGCAGTGATCCAGGGGGCCCCTACAATGAGCAGTTCTTC,CASSDPGGPYNEQFF
few,TRBD1,TRBJ2-2,TRBV5-1,TGCGCCAGCAGCTTCGGGACAGGGGAGAACACCGGGGAGCTGTTTTTT,CASSFGTGENTGELFF
.,.,TRBJ1-5,TRBV4-3,TGCGCCAGCAGCCAAGATCGATCGGGGGGTTCGTACCAGCCCCAGCATTTT,CASSQDRSGGSYQPQHF
.,.,TRBJ2-1,TRBV20-1,TGCAGTGCTAGGCGTCAGGGCCCCCCTGAGCAGTTCTTC,CSARRQGPPEQFF
few,.,TRBJ2-2,TRBV12-3/TRBV12-4,TGTGCCAGCAGTATTGGACTCCAAAACACCGGGGAGCTGTTTTTT,CASSIGLQNTGELFF
.,.,TRBJ2-7,TRBV6-5,TGTGCCAGCAGTTACTTGGACACGGGCTCGTACGAGCAGTACTTC,CASSYLDTGSYEQYF
few,.,TRBJ2-7,TRBV30,TGTGCCTGGAGTGTAGACGGGTTTCACTACGAGCAGTACTTC,CAWSVDGFHYEQYF
.,TRBD2,TRBJ2-1,TRBV6-2/TRBV6-3,TGTGCCAGCAGTTACCCCCCCCGCTTTGCGGGTAGCGGGGTTTACAATGAGCAGTTCTTC,CASSYPPRFAGSGVYNEQFF
.,TRBD2,TRBJ2-4,TRBV5-6,TGTGCCAGCAGCAGAGGGACTAGCGGGAGGCCGGGAAACATTCAGTACTTC,CASSRGTSGRPGNIQYF
few,TRBD1,TRBJ1-1,TRBV5-5,TGTGCCAGCAGCGTGACAGGGAAGACTGAAGCTTTCTTT,CASSVTGKTEAFF
few,TRBD1,TRBJ1-2,TRBV4-3,TGCGCCAGCAGCCAGATGCAGGGGGCATATGGCTACACCTTC,CASSQMQGAYGYTF
.,TRBD1,TRBJ2-1,TRBV7-8,TGTGCCAGCAGCCACATCGTTGGACAGGTGAACAATGAGCAGTTCTTC,CASSHIVGQVNNEQFF
few,.,TRBJ1-4,TRBV10-3,TGTGCCATCAGCGGAGCTCTAGATCTGGGGCTTACTAATGAAAAACTGTTTTTT,CAISGALDLGLTNEKLFF
few,TRBD1,TRBJ2-4,TRBV9,TGTGCCAGCAGCGTAGGGGGACAGGGGTCGAACATTCAGTACTTC,CASSVGGQGSNIQYF
.,.,TRBJ2-3,TRBV5-1,TGCGCCAGCAGCTTGGAAGTCAGGGCCAGCACAGATACGCAGTATTTT,CASSLEVRASTDTQYF
few,.,TRBJ2-1,TRBV7-6,TGTGCCAGCAGCTTAGAGACTAGGGGACATGAGCAGTTCTTC,CASSLETRGHEQFF
few,.,TRBJ1-4,TRBV5-5,TGTGCCAGCAGCTTGACCCTAACAACTAATGAAAAACTGTTTTTT,CASSLTLTTNEKLFF
.,.,TRBJ2-2,TRBV2,TGTGCCAGCAGTGAAGCGGGGGTCAGGGTAGGCGGGGAGCTGTTTTTT,CASSEAGVRVGGELFF
few,.,TRBJ2-2,TRBV5-1,TGCGCCAGCAGCTTGGGAGGGGAGTACACCGGGGAGCTGTTTTTT,CASSLGGEYTGELFF
few,.,TRBJ2-3,TRBV28,TGTGCCAGCAGTTCCCCGGCAGATACGCAGTATTTT,CASSSPADTQYF
.,.,TRBJ2-7,TRBV20-1,TGCAGTGCTAGAGTATGGGAGCGGCACGAGCAGTACTTC,CSARVWERHEQYF
.,.,TRBJ2-4,TRBV3-1,TGTGCCAGCAGCCAGGGCCCGTGGGGCCAGTACTTC,CASSQGPWGQYF
few,.,TRBJ2-2,TRBV19,TGTGCCAGTCGGACATCCCCTAGGGGCGGGGAGCTGTTTTTT,CASRTSPRGGELFF
.,.,TRBJ1-2,TRBV20-1,TGCAGTGCTAGAGATGTCGGCGGCCCCCGGATGGAGGGCTACACCTTC,CSARDVGGPRMEGYTF